This TCR beta chain was recorded in a study of blood T cells in healthy people across ages. A sample-barcoded 5' primer and a J-beta primer mix were used in a second PCR of roughly 7 to 11 cycles. Every sample produced at least 2.5 million CDR3-containing paired-end reads. Using its own MiXCR run on the 5' RACE reads, TCRdb lists one record per CDR3 protein. The sample has 650,000 to 700,000 distinct CDR3 sequences; roughly 32% are singletons. This clonotype showed up just a few times. The specimen was blood. The TCR was taken from a woman older than 75 in good health.

The CDR3 DNA sequence: TGTGCCAGCAGCTCTCTTGTTACCGGAGAGACCCAGTACTTC. Its translation is CASSSLVTGETQYF. The chain carries TRBV3-1 and TRBJ2-5; D not certain. The germline V and J ends were trimmed by 5 bases and 4 bases, with 14 bases remaining between them. CDR3 length equals 14 residues. From germline, CDR1 is LGHDT and CDR2 YNNKEL (reference sequence).